The 24 T cell receptor beta chains in this list originate from one sample, sequenced in a study of cytomegalovirus exposure and HLA in healthy donors. PCR was performed using 60 Vbeta and 13 Jbeta primers. Sequencing used immunoSEQ multiplex PCR; TCRdb keeps in-frame clones, though not all of them. The table records approximately 110,000 clones, over 60% of them present only once. Sequencing used PBMCs. Receptor source: a human donor in good health.

J is TRBJ2-5 and V is TRBV6-5; 8 nucleotides agree with TRBD2. The J call may not be correct, given that the DNA end is closer to TRBJ2-7. CDR3 size: 12 residues. The germline V gene encodes CDR1 MNHEY and CDR2 SVGAGI. CDR3 sequence reads: CASRGTRDEQYF. CDR3 sequence (DNA): TGTGCCAGCAGAGGGACTAGGGACGAGCAGTACTTC.

The chain employs TRBV2 and TRBJ1-4; 8 bases line up with TRBD1. From germline, CDR1 is SNHLY and CDR2 FYNNEI. The CDR3 has 17 residues. Unmatched junction bases numbered 13, after V lost 6 bases and J lost 4 bases. In DNA, the CDR3 is TGTGCCAGCAGGACACCATGGACAGGGTTCGGTAATGAAAAACTGTTTTTT. Protein: CASRTPWTGFGNEKLFF.

The J gene is TRBJ1-1, the V gene TRBV18; tentative D call: TRBD1 (6 bases). Germline CDR1 is KGHSH and CDR2 is LQKENI. This CDR3 has 14 residues. Trimming took 3 bases from V and 3 from J, leaving 11 bases between them. The CDR3 spells CASSPGQLDTEAFF. CDR3 DNA: TGTGCCAGCTCACCGGGACAATTGGACACTGAAGCTTTCTTT.

This chain links TRBV18 with TRBJ2-7; the match to TRBD1 covers 9 bases. The V and J ends lost 3 bases and 6 bases, in that order; junction bases with no gene match: 6. Germline V gene sequence: CDR1 KGHSH, CDR2 LQKENI. This CDR3 contains 14 residues. CDR3 loop: CASSPGTGMVEQYF. The CDR3 coding sequence is TGTGCCAGCTCACCCGGGACAGGGATGGTCGAGCAGTACTTC. The whole variable domain, filled in from reference TRBV18 and TRBJ2-7, reads NAGVMQNPRHLVRRRGQEARLRCSPMKGHSHVYWYRQLPEEGLKFMVYLQKENIIDESGMPKERFSAEFPKEGPSILRIQQVVRGDSAAYFCASSPGTGMVEQYFGPGTRLTVT.

The V and J genes are TRBV5-8 and TRBJ1-5; 8 nucleotides agree with TRBD1. The CDR3 contains 15 residues. Germline CDR1 reads SGHTS; CDR2 reads YDEGEE. The junction had 10 bases not matched to a gene; V was cut back by 4 bases and J by 7 bases. CDR3 nucleotides: TGTGCCAGCAGCGGCCGGACAGGGACTAGCCAGCCCCAGCATTTT. Protein sequence: CASSGRTGTSQPQHF.

This chain links TRBV5-6 with TRBJ2-1; 9 bases fit TRBD2. The CDR3 sequence is 12 residues long. V was clipped by 1 base and J by 16 bases; unmatched bases: 6. The germline V gene has CDR1 SGHDT and CDR2 YYEEEE. CDR3 residues: CASSLRLADTFF. CDR3 sequence (DNA): TGTGCCAGCAGCTTGCGACTAGCGGATACCTTCTTC.

The gene calls are TRBV9 and TRBJ2-1; 9 bases fit TRBD1. The CDR3 has 16 residues. Germline CDR1 is SGDLS and CDR2 is YYNGEE. Trimming at V came to 4 bases and at J to 2 bases, leaving 7 bases not matched to a gene. The CDR3 is CASSPPGTGTYNEQFF. CDR3 DNA: TGTGCCAGCAGCCCCCCCGGGACAGGGACCTACAATGAGCAGTTCTTC.

This clone was observed a handful of times. The gene calls are TRBV28 and TRBJ2-7, with 9 bases aligning to TRBD2. CDR3 length: 13 residues. Looked up from germline, CDR1 is MDHEN and CDR2 is SYDVKM. V shed 10 bases, J shed 4 bases, and the junction held 8 bases outside the gene matches. CDR3 nucleotide sequence: TGTGCCATTGGCGGGAGGGCCGGATACGAGCAGTACTTC. It specifies CAIGGRAGYEQYF.

The chain recombines TRBV5-1 with TRBJ2-6; D is perhaps TRBD1 (6 bases). This CDR3 is built from 16 residues. Per germline, CDR1 SGHRS and CDR2 YFSETQ. The germline V and J ends were trimmed by 0 bases and 5 bases, with 12 bases remaining between them. CDR3 sequence reads: CASSLDQGRRANVLTF. The DNA for the CDR3 is TGCGCCAGCAGCTTGGACCAGGGGAGAAGGGCCAACGTCCTGACTTTC.

The chain links TRBV4-2 to TRBJ2-2; 9 bases fit TRBD2. J was trimmed by 5 bases and V by 0 bases; bases with no gene match: 10. CDR3 length: 18 amino acids. From germline, CDR1 is LGHNA and CDR2 YNFKEQ. The CDR3 sequence: CASSQDRRQTSGTGELFF. CDR3 nucleotides: TGTGCCAGCAGCCAAGACCGGCGGCAGACTAGCGGTACCGGGGAGCTGTTTTTT.

The chain couples TRBV7-9 to TRBJ2-2; 10 bases are a match to TRBD2. Germline loops: CDR1 SEHNR, CDR2 FQNEAQ (reference sequence). The CDR3 extends over 15 amino acids. V was pared by 7 bases and J by 6 bases, with 8 bases of the junction left unmatched. The DNA for the CDR3 is TGTGCCAGCATCTTGGGGACTAGCGTTTCCGGGGAGCTGTTTTTT. Its protein is CASILGTSVSGELFF.

The chain has TRBV6-6 and TRBJ1-3; 8 positions agree with TRBD1. CDR3 size: 15 residues. The germline V gene encodes CDR1 MNHNY and CDR2 SVGAGI (reference sequence). Germline trimming cut 7 bases from V and 4 bases from J; bases unmatched to any gene: 9. CDR3 sequence reads: CASIPNQGAGNTIYF. The CDR3 DNA reads as TGTGCCAGCATCCCCAATCAGGGGGCGGGAAACACCATATATTTT.

This chain links TRBV9 with TRBJ2-3, with D tentatively TRBD2 (6 bases). CDR3 length: 14 amino acids. The germline V gene has CDR1 SGDLS and CDR2 YYNGEE. V was cut by 2 bases and J by 2 bases, with 9 bases left in between. DNA for the CDR3: TGTGCCAGCAGCGTTGCGGGGTCCACAGATACGCAGTATTTT. Translation gives CASSVAGSTDTQYF.

The rearrangement links TRBV9 to TRBJ1-3; no clear D. CDR3 length equals 15 residues. With 0 bases removed from V and 0 bases from J, the gap between germline ends came to 7 bases. Germline V gives CDR1 SGDLS, CDR2 YYNGEE. The CDR3 region is CASSVGRGSGNTIYF. CDR3 coding DNA: TGTGCCAGCAGCGTAGGCCGGGGCTCTGGAAACACCATATATTTT.

This clone was found a few times. V is TRBV7-9 and J is TRBJ2-7; tentatively, D is TRBD1 (6 bases). The germline V gene encodes CDR1 SEHNR and CDR2 FQNEAQ (reference sequence). The CDR3 loop spans 15 amino acids. V lost 1 base, J lost 2 bases, and 12 bases lay in between. The CDR3 DNA follows: TGTGCCAGCAGCTTAGAGGGGGTAAGGGCCTACGAGCAGTACTTC. Protein: CASSLEGVRAYEQYF.

The chain joins TRBV28 to TRBJ1-6; 9 bases agree with TRBD1. Per the germline V gene, CDR1 is MDHEN and CDR2 is SYDVKM. This CDR3 comprises 14 residues. After removal of 6 bases from V and 9 bases from J, the junction contained 6 bases not matched to a gene. The CDR3: CASSWTGDGSPLHF. In nucleotides, the CDR3 is TGTGCCAGCAGCTGGACAGGGGATGGTTCACCCCTCCACTTT.

V usage is TRBV11-2 and J usage is TRBJ1-1; no clear D gene. The germline V and J ends were trimmed by 1 base and 1 base, with 10 bases remaining between them. This CDR3 is built from 15 residues. The V gene's germline CDR1 is SGHAT and CDR2 FQNNGV. CDR3 protein: CASSLVVAANTEAFF. As DNA, the CDR3 is TGTGCCAGCAGCTTAGTGGTAGCCGCGAACACTGAAGCTTTCTTT.

The genes are TRBV5-4 and TRBJ1-2, with 9 bases identical to TRBD1. The CDR3 consists of 15 residues. Germline values: CDR1 SGHNT, CDR2 YYREEE (reference sequence). Trimming removed 2 bases from V and 5 bases from J; junction bases left unmatched: 7. The chain's CDR3 is CASSFGTGRRYGYTF. The DNA for the CDR3 is TGTGCCAGCAGCTTCGGGACAGGGAGGAGGTATGGCTACACCTTC.

The gene calls are TRBV2 and TRBJ1-4, with a possible D match to TRBD1 (5 bases). Germline CDR1 reads SNHLY; CDR2 reads FYNNEI. V lost 3 bases, J lost 4 bases, and 12 bases lay in between. CDR3 length equals 15 residues. The CDR3 DNA reads as TGTGCCAGCAGTGATTGGGGCAGCCGTAATGAAAAACTGTTTTTT. Translation gives CASSDWGSRNEKLFF.

This clone was found a few times. This rearrangement joins TRBV5-1 to TRBJ1-1, with 7 bases matching TRBD1. The length of the CDR3 is 16 residues. From germline, CDR1 is SGHRS and CDR2 YFSETQ. J gave up 2 bases and V 2 bases, and 9 bases lay outside the gene matches. The CDR3 here is CASSFGQVYVNTEAFF. CDR3 nucleotides: TGCGCCAGCAGCTTTGGACAGGTGTACGTTAACACTGAAGCTTTCTTT.

The chain recombines TRBV2 with TRBJ2-5, with 10 bases that match TRBD1. Gene TRBJ2-7 matches the end of the DNA better, so the J call may be wrong. The CDR3 runs 17 residues. Per germline, CDR1 SNHLY and CDR2 FYNNEI. The CDR3 loop reads CASRTGTGVSWAGEQYF. The CDR3 DNA is TGTGCCAGCAGAACCGGGACAGGGGTATCTTGGGCGGGCGAGCAGTACTTC.

CDR3 in amino acids: CASSFGQGVGYTF. As DNA, the CDR3 is TGTGCCAGCAGCTTCGGACAGGGAGTGGGCTACACCTTC. The chain links TRBV7-2 to TRBJ1-2; 8 bases line up with TRBD1. This CDR3 has 13 amino acids. Germline V gene lookup returns CDR1 SGHTA and CDR2 FQGNSA. The V gene end was trimmed by 3 bases and the J gene end by 8 bases; junction bases not matched to a gene: 5.

The chain joins TRBV5-1 to TRBJ2-1; 11 bases align to TRBD2. V dropped 2 bases and J dropped 3; count of bases not matched to a gene: 1. This CDR3 region has 15 residues. The germline CDR1 and CDR2 sequences are SGHRS and YFSETQ. This CDR3 is CASSFTSGSYNEQFF. The DNA for the CDR3 is TGCGCCAGCAGCTTCACTAGCGGGAGCTACAATGAGCAGTTCTTC.

The chain joins TRBV7-9 to TRBJ2-7; maybe TRBD2 (5 bases). The CDR3 covers 14 residues. V was shortened by 3 bases and J by 4 bases, with 13 bases between the two germline ends. Germline V gene sequence: CDR1 SEHNR, CDR2 FQNEAQ (reference sequence). DNA for the CDR3: TGTGCCAGCAGCTTGGGCGCTGGGGAGTACGAGCAGTACTTC. This sequence encodes CASSLGAGEYEQYF.